This T cell receptor (beta chain) was identified in a study of T cell responses to AZD1222 COVID-19 vaccine. The overall study: Analysis merged second doses at about 4 or about 12 weeks.

Trimming stripped 2 bases from V and 1 base from J, with 6 bases between. The CDR3 has 13 amino acids. Germline assignment: CDR1 MNHEY and CDR2 SMNVEV (reference sequence). The repertoire was sequenced with immunoSEQ multiplex PCR; TCRdb's copy has only in-frame clones and lacks some. The sample has about 130,000 clones, about 89% seen once; the top ten hold 6.3%. The rearrangement links TRBV27 to TRBJ2-7; the D gene is possibly TRBD2 (5 bases). This receptor was taken from an adult in good health. Source: peripheral blood, taken on day 0 of AZD1222 vaccination. CDR3 nucleotide sequence: TGTGCCAGCAGTTTAAGAGGGTCCTACGAGCAGTACTTC. Its translation: CASSLRGSYEQYF.